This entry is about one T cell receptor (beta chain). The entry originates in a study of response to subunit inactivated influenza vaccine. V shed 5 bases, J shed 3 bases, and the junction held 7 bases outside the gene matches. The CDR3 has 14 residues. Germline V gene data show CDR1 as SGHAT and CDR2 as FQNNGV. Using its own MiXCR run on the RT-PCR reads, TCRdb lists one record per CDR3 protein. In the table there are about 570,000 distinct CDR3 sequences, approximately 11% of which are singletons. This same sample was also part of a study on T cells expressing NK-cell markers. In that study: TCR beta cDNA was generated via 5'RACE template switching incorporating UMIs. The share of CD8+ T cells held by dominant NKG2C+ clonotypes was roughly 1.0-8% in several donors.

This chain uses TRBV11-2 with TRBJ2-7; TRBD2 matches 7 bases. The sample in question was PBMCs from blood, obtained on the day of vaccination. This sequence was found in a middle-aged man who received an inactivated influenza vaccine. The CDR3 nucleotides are TGTGCCAGCAGCAACCTCGCGGGGGTCTACGAGCAGTACTTC. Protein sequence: CASSNLAGVYEQYF.